The sequence of this T cell receptor beta chain was determined in a study of T cell changes during pregnancy in multiple sclerosis. This CDR3 comprises 16 residues. TCRdb's table, derived via immunoSEQ multiplex PCR, lists solely in-frame clones and lacks some. This sample carries under 70,000 clones, approximately 92% of them seen once, and the ten largest clones take roughly 2%. V gene TRBV21-1 combines with J gene TRBJ2-3; the table assigns TRBD2, which was not confirmed against the DNA. TRBV21-1 is a recognized pseudogene. The specimen comprised peripheral blood, sampled in the third trimester of pregnancy. The receptor was isolated from a female donor in good health, enrolled as a control in a pregnancy study. The CDR3 reads CASTQRGLVGTDTQYF. The CDR3 DNA reads TGTGCCAGCACCCAAAGAGGGCTGGTCGGCACAGATACGCAGTATTTT.